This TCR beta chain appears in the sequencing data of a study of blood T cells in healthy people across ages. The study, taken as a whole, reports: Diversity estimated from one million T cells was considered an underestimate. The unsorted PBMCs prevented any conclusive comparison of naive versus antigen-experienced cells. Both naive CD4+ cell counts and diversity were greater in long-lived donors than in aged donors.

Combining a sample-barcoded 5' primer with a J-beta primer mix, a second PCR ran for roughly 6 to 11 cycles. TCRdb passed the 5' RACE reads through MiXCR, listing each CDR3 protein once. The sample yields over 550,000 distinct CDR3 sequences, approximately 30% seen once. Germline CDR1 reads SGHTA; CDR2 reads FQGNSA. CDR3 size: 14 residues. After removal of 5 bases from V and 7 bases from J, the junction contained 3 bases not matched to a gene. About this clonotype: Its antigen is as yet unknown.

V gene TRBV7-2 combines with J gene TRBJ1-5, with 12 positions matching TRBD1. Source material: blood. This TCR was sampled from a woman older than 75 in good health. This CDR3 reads CASSRGTGGQPQHF. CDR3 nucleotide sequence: TGTGCCAGCAGCCGAGGGACAGGGGGCCAGCCCCAGCATTTT.